The 7 T cell receptor beta chains presented below share a single source sample, sequenced in a study of a mutant IDH1 vaccine in newly diagnosed glioma (dated by TCRdb to the early 2020s). The sample's time point, from its label and the paper: week 35, safety follow-up. Every vaccine dose consisted of 300 ug of a 20-mer mutant IDH1 peptide in Montanide, administered subcutaneously together with topical imiquimod. Library preparation used the immunoSEQ multiplex PCR assay. Held by TCRdb, this immuneACCESS table contains in-frame sequences only and omits some clones. Under half of the omission traces to an unresolved V gene where checked; the cause of the rest is unknown. For this sample there are nearly 55,000 clones; 80% to 85% appear just once. The ten most abundant clones make up approximately 4.5% of the sample. These receptors have no identified antigens. This material consisted of PBMCs, taken from a glioma patient whose treatment included an IDH1 peptide vaccine. Receptors originate from a woman between 18 and 29 years old with glioma.

The V and J genes are TRBV5-6 and TRBJ2-3, with 12 bases fitting TRBD2. Germline V gives CDR1 SGHDT, CDR2 YYEEEE. The CDR3 loop spans 15 amino acids. V lost 3 bases to trimming and J lost 5 bases; unmatched junction nucleotides: 4. CDR3 region: CASSWPGLAGDTQYF. CDR3 in DNA: TGTGCCAGCAGCTGGCCGGGACTAGCGGGAGATACGCAGTATTTT.

This chain connects TRBV7-9 to TRBJ2-1, with 10 bases identical to TRBD1. With 5 bases clipped from V and 6 bases from J, the junction kept 4 bases outside the gene matches. This CDR3 has 14 residues. CDR1 is SEHNR and CDR2 is FQNEAQ in the germline V gene (reference sequence). The CDR3 region has the DNA TGTGCCAGCAGCCGGGACAGGGGATCCAATGAGCAGTTCTTC. Residues: CASSRDRGSNEQFF.

The chain employs TRBV2 and TRBJ2-4, with D possibly matching TRBD2 (5 bases). Germline-derived CDR1 and CDR2 are SNHLY and FYNNEI. The CDR3 totals 15 residues. Trimming removed 7 bases at V and 3 bases at J, with 16 bases between. CDR3 sequence (DNA): TGTGCCAGCAAAAGAGGAGGTTACGGCAAAAACATTCAGTACTTC. Translated: CASKRGGYGKNIQYF.

The V call is TRBV7-3, the J call TRBJ2-2, with D perhaps TRBD1 (6 bases). V was clipped by 6 bases and J by 5 bases, with 10 bases between them. The CDR3 spans 13 residues. Germline CDR1 is SGHTA and CDR2 is FQGTGA. CDR3 amino acids: CASSTRGTGELFF. Written as DNA, the CDR3 is TGTGCCAGCAGTACCAGGGGTACCGGGGAGCTGTTTTTT.

The chain recombines TRBV10-3 with TRBJ2-3, with D perhaps assigned TRBD1 or TRBD2 (6 bases each). CDR3 size: 15 residues. Deletions cut 8 bases from V and 6 bases from J, with 21 bases between. Germline-derived CDR1 and CDR2 are ENHRY and SYGVKD. CDR3 sequence reads: CAIRRQSQGGDTQYF. CDR3 nucleotide sequence: TGTGCCATCCGTCGACAGTCCCAAGGGGGGGATACGCAGTATTTT.

This chain uses TRBV27 with TRBJ1-1; possible D gene TRBD1, 6 bases. Germline V gene sequence: CDR1 MNHEY, CDR2 SMNVEV (reference sequence). CDR3 length equals 15 residues. Trimming took 5 bases from V and 5 from J, leaving 18 bases between them. CDR3: CASSTITGRGTEAFF. CDR3 nucleotide sequence: TGTGCCAGCAGTACCATTACAGGGAGAGGGACTGAAGCTTTCTTT.

The rearrangement joins TRBV9 to TRBJ2-7, with a tentative D call TRBD2 (5 bases). Germline lookup yields CDR1 SGDLS and CDR2 YYNGEE. CDR3 length equals 14 residues. Trimming removed 0 bases from V and 0 bases from J, with 7 bases in between. The CDR3 DNA reads as TGTGCCAGCAGCGTAGGGACTCCCTCCTACGAGCAGTACTTC. Translation gives CASSVGTPSYEQYF.